The 28 T cell receptor beta chains given below trace back to one sample, sequenced in a study of CD8+ T cells in alopecia areata. The authors extracted RNA and reverse transcribed it into cDNA as the sequencing template. Repertoires were generated with immunoSEQ multiplex PCR, while TCRdb's copy carries only in-frame clones and drops some. This repertoire shows some 200,000 clones, around 60% found once; its top ten account for roughly 13%. The treatment is: oral pan-JAK inhibitor, 5-10 mg twice daily. The sample consisted of CD8+ T cells sorted from blood, taken at week 24, from a patient treated with tofacitinib. These TCRs come from a human donor with alopecia areata.

J is TRBJ2-5 and V is TRBV9; TRBD2 matches at 7 bases. The CDR3 runs 15 residues. The V gene's germline CDR1 is SGDLS and CDR2 YYNGEE. Germline trimming cut 0 bases from V and 0 bases from J; bases unmatched to any gene: 2. CDR3 region: CASSVGGGYQETQYF. The CDR3 region has the DNA TGTGCCAGCAGCGTAGGCGGGGGTTACCAAGAGACCCAGTACTTC.

In its sample, this clone was seen a few times. The V gene is TRBV11-2, the J gene TRBJ1-1; D is ambiguous. Germline CDR1 is SGHAT and CDR2 is FQNNGV. Trimming took off 5 bases at V and 7 bases at J, with 11 bases between the two ends. The CDR3 is 12 residues long. The CDR3 sequence is CASSQKGIEAFF. CDR3 in DNA: TGTGCCAGCAGCCAAAAGGGAATTGAAGCTTTCTTT.

The J gene is TRBJ1-2, the V gene TRBV10-3; D possibly corresponds to TRBD1 (6 bases). CDR1 and CDR2 from the germline V gene are ENHRY and SYGVKD. V was pared by 8 bases and J by 3 bases, with 16 bases between. The CDR3 contains 14 residues. The CDR3 DNA reads TGTGCCATCGGGACGGCAGGGGATGACTATGGCTACACCTTC. Its protein product is CAIGTAGDDYGYTF.

This chain connects TRBV5-6 to TRBJ2-7; 9 bases map to TRBD1. Losses at the gene ends were 3 bases for V and 3 bases for J; bases not matched to a gene: 4. This CDR3 has 14 residues. CDR1 is SGHDT and CDR2 is YYEEEE in the germline V gene. CDR3 in amino acids: CASSSGTGNYEQYF. The CDR3 coding sequence is TGTGCCAGCAGCTCCGGGACAGGGAACTACGAGCAGTACTTC.

This clone occurred a few times. The V call is TRBV7-8, the J call TRBJ2-3; 10 bases fit TRBD2. The CDR3 has 17 residues. The V segment lost 5 bases and the J segment 2 bases; nucleotides outside the gene matches: 10. CDR1 is SGHVS and CDR2 is FQNEAQ in the germline V gene. CDR3 residues: CASSTQEAGGHTDTQYF. The CDR3 DNA reads as TGTGCCAGCAGCACCCAAGAAGCGGGGGGGCACACAGATACGCAGTATTTT.

This clone showed up just a few times. V gene TRBV6-5 combines with J gene TRBJ2-3; D gene uncertain. The germline V and J ends were trimmed by 6 bases and 3 bases, with 10 bases remaining between them. The CDR3 contains 13 residues. Germline-derived CDR1 and CDR2 are MNHEY and SVGAGI. This chain's CDR3 is CASSPGRTDTQYF. In nucleotides, the CDR3 is TGTGCCAGCAGCCCAGGTAGAACAGATACGCAGTATTTT.

This clone was observed a handful of times. The V call is TRBV28, the J call TRBJ1-2; D perhaps matches TRBD1 (5 bases). This CDR3 spans 11 amino acids. Looked up from germline, CDR1 is MDHEN and CDR2 is SYDVKM. Trimming pared 6 bases from V and 8 bases from J, leaving 10 bases between. The CDR3, as DNA: TGTGCCAGCAGATTTGGGGGAGGCTACACCTTC. It is translated as CASRFGGGYTF.

This clone appeared many times. V is TRBV7-9 and J is TRBJ2-6; D may match TRBD1 or TRBD2 (5 bases each). CDR1 is SEHNR and CDR2 is FQNEAQ in the germline V gene (reference sequence). The V gene lost 1 base and the J gene lost 0 bases, with 10 bases spanning the gap. This CDR3 is 17 amino acids long. CDR3 region: CASSLEGSASGANVLTF. CDR3 nucleotide sequence: TGTGCCAGCAGCTTAGAGGGGAGCGCCTCTGGGGCCAACGTCCTGACTTTC. The whole variable domain, filled in from reference TRBV7-9 and TRBJ2-6, reads DTGVSQNPRHKITKRGQNVTFRCDPISEHNRLYWYRQTLGQGPEFLTYFQNEAQLEKSRLLSDRFSAERPKGSFSTLEIQRTEQGDSAMYLCASSLEGSASGANVLTFGAGSRLTVL.

This clone appeared a few times. The chain links TRBV5-1 to TRBJ2-5; D is unresolved. CDR3 length equals 13 residues. Germline CDR1 is SGHRS and CDR2 is YFSETQ. Trimming stripped 6 bases from V and 5 bases from J, with 14 bases between. CDR3 sequence (DNA): TGCGCCAGCACCACGACCCTGGGGGAGACCCAGTACTTC. Its translation is CASTTTLGETQYF.

The rearrangement joins TRBV6-5 to TRBJ2-7, with a possible D match to TRBD1 (5 bases). The CDR3 consists of 14 residues. V lost 6 bases to trimming and J lost 3 bases, with 15 bases between them. CDR1 is MNHEY and CDR2 is SVGAGI in the germline V gene. The CDR3 is CASSRTLIDYEQYF. The CDR3 nucleotides are TGTGCCAGCAGCCGGACACTCATCGACTACGAGCAGTACTTC.

The gene calls are TRBV6-5 and TRBJ2-7; possibly TRBD1 or TRBD2 for D (6 bases each). The germline gives CDR1 MNHEY, CDR2 SVGAGI. There are 13 residues in the CDR3. The V end lost 5 bases, the J end lost 7 bases, and 15 bases lay between the germline ends. In DNA form, the CDR3 reads TGTGCCAGCAGTCCGGGGGCTTTCGGGGAGCAGTACTTC. It yields the protein CASSPGAFGEQYF.

This clone was observed a handful of times. The rearrangement links TRBV29-1 to TRBJ2-3, with no clear D. With 1 base removed from V and 14 bases from J, the gap between germline ends came to 19 bases. The CDR3 totals 13 residues. Germline V gives CDR1 SQVTM, CDR2 ANQGSEA. The CDR3 DNA reads as TGCAGCGTTGAAGGGGCCGTGCATACGCAGTGGTATTTT. Translated, it gives CSVEGAVHTQWYF.

J is TRBJ1-2 and V is TRBV13; no clear D gene. The CDR3 totals 11 residues. Deletions cut 3 bases from V and 8 bases from J, with 7 bases between. Per the germline V gene, CDR1 is PRHDT and CDR2 is FYEKMQ (reference sequence). The CDR3 loop reads CASSLNNGYTF. The CDR3 DNA is TGTGCCAGCAGCTTGAACAACGGCTACACCTTC.

The chain combines TRBV6-5 with TRBJ2-3; 12 positions agree with TRBD2. The J segment lost 2 bases and the V segment lost 5 bases, leaving 2 bases of the junction unmatched. The CDR3 loop spans 15 amino acids. Germline CDR1 is MNHEY and CDR2 is SVGAGI. CDR3 in DNA: TGTGCCAGCAGTACTAGCGGGGGGCCCACAGATACGCAGTATTTT. Protein sequence: CASSTSGGPTDTQYF.

The rearrangement links TRBV27 to TRBJ2-6; possibly TRBD1 for D (5 bases). Germline CDR1 is MNHEY and CDR2 is SMNVEV (reference sequence). V lost 3 bases to trimming and J lost 3 bases, with 9 bases between them. The CDR3 has 15 amino acids. This CDR3 is CASSFLGLGANVLTF. CDR3 DNA sequence: TGTGCCAGCAGTTTTCTGGGGCTTGGGGCCAACGTCCTGACTTTC.

This clone has a handful of counts. This chain joins TRBV15 and TRBJ2-7, with TRBD2 matching 9 bases. The CDR3 loop spans 15 amino acids. With 1 base clipped from V and 2 bases from J, the junction kept 3 bases outside the gene matches. The germline CDR1 and CDR2 sequences are LNHNV and YYDKDF (reference sequence). As DNA, the CDR3 is TGTGCCACCAGCAGAGTTTTAGCGGGGGCCTACGAGCAGTACTTC. This translates into CATSRVLAGAYEQYF.

This clone has more than one count but fewer than ten. This chain joins TRBV14 and TRBJ2-7; D gene ambiguous. Trimming cost V 5 bases and J 2 bases, with 7 bases left between them. In germline, CDR1 is SGHDN, CDR2 FVKESK. The CDR3 sequence is 12 residues long. CDR3 nucleotides: TGTGCCAGCAGCAAGGCGGCCTACGAGCAGTACTTC. Amino acid sequence: CASSKAAYEQYF.

This clone was seen once. The V call is TRBV7-9, the J call TRBJ2-1; TRBD2 agrees at 7 bases. CDR3 size: 15 residues. With 2 bases clipped from V and 2 bases from J, the junction kept 3 bases outside the gene matches. Germline CDR1 SEHNR, CDR2 FQNEAQ (reference sequence). Written as DNA, the CDR3 is TGTGCCAGCAGCTTACTTCGGGGGGCCTACAATGAGCAGTTCTTC. Translating gives CASSLLRGAYNEQFF.

This clone was detected a few times. The chain has TRBV29-1 and TRBJ2-1; D may be TRBD1 or TRBD2 (6 bases each). This CDR3 has 15 residues. Trimming cost V 0 bases and J 4 bases, with 13 bases left between them. The germline V gene encodes CDR1 SQVTM and CDR2 ANQGSEA. CDR3 DNA: TGCAGCGTTGAAGATGGAGGGGGGACTTACAATGAGCAGTTCTTC. This encodes CSVEDGGGTYNEQFF.

This clone was seen only a few times. This chain joins TRBV4-1 and TRBJ2-7; TRBD1 aligns across 9 bases. The CDR3 covers 16 residues. The V gene's germline CDR1 is MGHRA and CDR2 YSYEKL. V shed 1 base, J shed 4 bases, and the junction held 8 bases outside the gene matches. The CDR3 sequence: CASSQGPGTGSYEQYF. The CDR3 coding sequence is TGCGCCAGCAGCCAAGGGCCAGGGACAGGGAGTTACGAGCAGTACTTC.

The V call is TRBV5-6, the J call TRBJ2-7; no firm D call. CDR3 size: 13 residues. V was clipped by 2 bases and J by 1 base, with 7 bases between them. CDR1 is SGHDT, CDR2 YYEEEE, per germline. CDR3 loop: CASSFGNSYEQYF. DNA of the CDR3: TGTGCCAGCAGCTTTGGGAATTCCTACGAGCAGTACTTC.

This chain links TRBV29-1 with TRBJ1-2; 7 nucleotides match TRBD1. CDR1 and CDR2 (germline): SQVTM, ANQGSEA. The CDR3 spans 11 residues. Losses at the gene ends were 7 bases for V and 6 bases for J; bases not matched to a gene: 5. The CDR3 coding sequence is TGCAGCGCCGGAGACAGGGATGGCTACACCTTC. Amino acids: CSAGDRDGYTF.

This clone occurred a few times. V is TRBV29-1 and J is TRBJ1-4; 9 positions match TRBD1. This CDR3 has 13 amino acids. The trim removed 7 bases at V and 8 bases at J, leaving 8 bases unmatched. The germline V gene encodes CDR1 SQVTM and CDR2 ANQGSEA. The chain's CDR3 is CSAPGQGGEKLFF. CDR3 coding DNA: TGCAGCGCCCCGGGACAGGGAGGAGAAAAACTGTTTTTT.

As to this clone: This same CDR3 is encoded by further DNA sequences in the sample. The chain has TRBV6-5 and TRBJ2-7, with 7 bases that match TRBD2. Germline V CDR1 and CDR2: MNHEY, SVGAGI. The CDR3 totals 14 residues. V was clipped by 0 bases and J by 1 base; unmatched bases: 0. Here the CDR3 DNA reads TGTGCCAGCAGTTACTCTAGCGGGTCCTACGAGCAGTACTTC. This codes for CASSYSSGSYEQYF.

This rearrangement joins TRBV7-8 to TRBJ2-3; TRBD2 matches at 11 bases. The length of the CDR3 is 15 residues. Germline V gene sequence: CDR1 SGHVS, CDR2 FQNEAQ. V lost 5 bases to trimming and J lost 3 bases; unmatched junction nucleotides: 4. The CDR3 is CASSLRTSGTDTQYF. CDR3 nucleotides: TGTGCCAGCAGCCTCCGGACTAGCGGGACAGATACGCAGTATTTT.

In this sample, this clone turned up a few times. The rearrangement joins TRBV5-6 to TRBJ1-1, with 10 bases aligning to TRBD1. The CDR3 consists of 16 residues. J was trimmed by 0 bases and V by 8 bases; bases with no gene match: 10. Germline V gives CDR1 SGHDT, CDR2 YYEEEE. CDR3 amino acids: CASSLRDRGLNTEAFF. In nucleotides, the CDR3 is TGTGCCAGTTCCCTCCGGGACAGGGGATTGAACACTGAAGCTTTCTTT.

V is TRBV2 and J is TRBJ2-2; D unresolved. Deletions cut 6 bases from V and 3 bases from J, with 14 bases between. Germline CDR1 reads SNHLY; CDR2 reads FYNNEI. The CDR3 has 15 residues. The CDR3 region is CASRDRLKDTGELFF. CDR3 nucleotide sequence: TGTGCCAGCAGGGACCGCCTCAAGGACACCGGGGAGCTGTTTTTT. The variable domain in full, with the rest retrieved from reference TRBV2 and TRBJ2-2, is EPEVTQTPSHQVTQMGQEVILRCVPISNHLYFYWYRQILGQKVEFLVSFYNNEISEKSEIFDDQFSVERPDGSNFTLKIRSTKLEDSAMYFCASRDRLKDTGELFFGEGSRLTVL.

This chain joins TRBV29-1 and TRBJ2-5; either TRBD1 or TRBD2 may supply D (6 bases each). This CDR3 spans 13 amino acids. Germline CDR1 reads SQVTM; CDR2 reads ANQGSEA. V lost 0 bases and J 8 bases, leaving 13 bases between the germline ends. Here the CDR3 DNA reads TGCAGCGTTGAAGATCCCACGGGGGCCACCCAGTACTTC. This gives the protein CSVEDPTGATQYF.